A selection of T cell receptor beta chains follows, all from one sample in a study of blood T cell repertoires in COVID-19. Sequenced by immunoSEQ multiplex PCR; TCRdb stores in-frame clones only, minus some. The sample lists about 15,000 clones, 70% to 80% occurring once. The sequenced sample consisted of peripheral blood. These receptors originate from a human donor in a cohort sampled during active COVID-19. Both conserved end residues are part of each CDR3. A D gene is named only where the DNA matches it firmly. Only some rows state a clone size, as once, few, many or a class for expanded clones.

d_call,clone_size,j_call,v_call,cdr3_aa,cdr3_nt
.,.,TRBJ2-7,TRBV2,CASSSPYTSYEQYF,TGTGCCAGCAGTTCTCCATATACATCCTACGAGCAGTACTTC
.,few,TRBJ1-1,TRBV10-3,CAISEAGTPNTEAFF,TGTGCCATCAGTGAGGCCGGGACACCCAACACTGAAGCTTTCTTT
.,.,TRBJ2-3,TRBV6-1,CASSEHSQGRTDTQYF,TGTGCCAGCAGTGAACATAGTCAGGGGCGCACAGATACGCAGTATTTT
TRBD2,.,TRBJ2-7,TRBV7-2,CASSSGGFEYEQYF,TGTGCCAGCAGCTCGGGGGGATTCGAGTACGAGCAGTACTTC
TRBD1,.,TRBJ2-3,TRBV5-1,CASSGEGQGADTQYF,TGCGCCAGCAGCGGTGAGGGACAGGGAGCAGATACGCAGTATTTT
.,.,TRBJ1-4,TRBV9,CASSVLGHGEKLFF,TGTGCCAGCAGCGTGTTGGGGCATGGTGAAAAACTGTTTTTT
.,.,TRBJ2-7,TRBV19,CASSIQGSYEQYF,TGTGCCAGTAGTATTCAGGGGAGCTACGAGCAGTACTTC
TRBD1,.,TRBJ1-1,TRBV7-9,CASSLAQGGTEAFF,TGTGCCAGCAGCTTAGCTCAGGGGGGCACTGAAGCTTTCTTT
TRBD2,.,TRBJ2-1,TRBV4-3,CASSQERGEGISGEQFF,TGCGCCAGCAGCCAAGAAAGAGGGGAGGGGATTAGCGGTGAGCAGTTCTTC
.,few,TRBJ2-7,TRBV28,CASSLTGFYEQYF,TGTGCCAGCAGTTTAACGGGGTTCTACGAGCAGTACTTC
TRBD1,.,TRBJ2-7,TRBV3-1/TRBV3-2,CASSRPTQGFDEQYF,TGTGCCAGCAGCCGCCCGACACAGGGGTTCGACGAGCAGTACTTC
.,few,TRBJ2-6,TRBV19,CASSIGLPSGANVLTF,TGTGCCAGTAGTATAGGACTGCCCTCTGGGGCCAACGTCCTGACTTTC
.,once,TRBJ1-6,TRBV9,CASSVKPGLKNSPLHF,TGTGCCAGCAGCGTAAAGCCAGGTCTGAAGAATTCACCCCTCCACTTT
.,.,TRBJ1-3,TRBV28,CASSFGRHTIYF,TGTGCCAGCAGTTTTGGGAGGCACACCATATATTTT
TRBD1,.,TRBJ2-1,TRBV7-9,CASSSGQGRNEQFF,TGTGCCAGCAGCTCGGGACAGGGGCGCAATGAGCAGTTCTTC
TRBD1,.,TRBJ1-6,TRBV6-5,CASRGPGQGNSPLHF,TGTGCCAGCAGGGGACCGGGACAGGGGAATTCACCCCTCCACTTT
TRBD1,once,TRBJ2-1,TRBV10-1,CASSVPVETGGTNNEQFF,TGCGCCAGCAGTGTACCAGTGGAGACAGGGGGCACAAACAATGAGCAGTTCTTC
.,.,TRBJ1-1,TRBV7-2,CASSLVPGKNTEAFF,TGTGCCAGCAGCTTAGTTCCGGGGAAGAACACTGAAGCTTTCTTT
TRBD2,once,TRBJ2-2,TRBV27,CASRLGRLATGGELFF,TGTGCCAGCAGACTTGGGAGACTAGCGACCGGCGGGGAGCTGTTTTTT
.,.,TRBJ2-7,TRBV11-3,CASSLRWGHEQYF,TGTGCCAGCAGCTTAAGGTGGGGCCACGAGCAGTACTTC